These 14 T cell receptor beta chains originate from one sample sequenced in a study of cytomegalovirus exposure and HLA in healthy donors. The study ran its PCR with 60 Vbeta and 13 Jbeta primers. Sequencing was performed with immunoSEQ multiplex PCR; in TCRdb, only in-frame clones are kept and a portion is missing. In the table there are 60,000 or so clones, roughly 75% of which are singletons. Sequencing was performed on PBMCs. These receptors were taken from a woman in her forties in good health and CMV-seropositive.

The DNA of the CDR3 is TGTGCCAGCAGCTTAAAGGGGGATCAGCCCCAGCATTTT. It codes for CASSLKGDQPQHF. V and J are TRBV7-2 and TRBJ1-5, with a possible D match to TRBD1 (6 bases). Germline CDR1 and CDR2: SGHTA and FQGNSA. The CDR3 sequence is 13 residues long. V dropped 2 bases and J dropped 5 bases, with 7 bases sitting between them.

The CDR3 bases are TGTGCCATCAGTGAGACAGGGGACGAGAACGAGCAGTACTTC. Protein product: CAISETGDENEQYF. J is TRBJ2-7 and V is TRBV10-3; 7 nucleotides match TRBD1. There are 14 residues in the CDR3. Germline V gene sequence: CDR1 ENHRY, CDR2 SYGVKD. The junction had 6 bases not matched to a gene; V was cut back by 2 bases and J by 5 bases.

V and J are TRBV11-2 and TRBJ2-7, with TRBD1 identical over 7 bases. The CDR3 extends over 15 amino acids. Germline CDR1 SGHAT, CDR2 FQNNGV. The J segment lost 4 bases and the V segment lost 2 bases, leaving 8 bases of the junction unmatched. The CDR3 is CASSLSRDRSYEQYF. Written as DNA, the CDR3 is TGTGCCAGCAGCTTATCCCGGGACAGAAGTTACGAGCAGTACTTC.

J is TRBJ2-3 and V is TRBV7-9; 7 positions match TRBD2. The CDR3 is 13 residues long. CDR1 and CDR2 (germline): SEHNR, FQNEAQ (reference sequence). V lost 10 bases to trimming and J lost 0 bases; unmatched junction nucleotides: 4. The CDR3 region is CATQLASTDTQYF. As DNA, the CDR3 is TGTGCCACCCAACTAGCGAGCACAGATACGCAGTATTTT. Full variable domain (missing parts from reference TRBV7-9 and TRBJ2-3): DTGVSQNPRHKITKRGQNVTFRCDPISEHNRLYWYRQTLGQGPEFLTYFQNEAQLEKSRLLSDRFSAERPKGSFSTLEIQRTEQGDSAMYLCATQLASTDTQYFGPGTRLTVL.

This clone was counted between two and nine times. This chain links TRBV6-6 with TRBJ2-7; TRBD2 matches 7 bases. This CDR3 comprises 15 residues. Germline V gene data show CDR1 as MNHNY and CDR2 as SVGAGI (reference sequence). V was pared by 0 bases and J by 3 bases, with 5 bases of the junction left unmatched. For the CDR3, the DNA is TGTGCCAGCAGTTACTCACCGGGAGGAGGCTACGAGCAGTACTTC. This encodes CASSYSPGGGYEQYF.

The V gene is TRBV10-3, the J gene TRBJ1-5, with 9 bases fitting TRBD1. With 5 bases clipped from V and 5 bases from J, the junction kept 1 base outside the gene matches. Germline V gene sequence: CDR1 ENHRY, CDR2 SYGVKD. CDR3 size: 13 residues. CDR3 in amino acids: CAISRDRDQPQHF. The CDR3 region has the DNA TGTGCCATCAGTCGGGACAGGGATCAGCCCCAGCATTTT.

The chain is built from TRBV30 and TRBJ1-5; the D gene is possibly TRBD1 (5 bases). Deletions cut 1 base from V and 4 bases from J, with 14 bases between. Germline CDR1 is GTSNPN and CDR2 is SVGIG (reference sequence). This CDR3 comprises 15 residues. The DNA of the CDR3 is TGTGCCTGGAGTGACGCGGGGGTGGTAAATCAGCCCCAGCATTTT. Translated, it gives CAWSDAGVVNQPQHF.

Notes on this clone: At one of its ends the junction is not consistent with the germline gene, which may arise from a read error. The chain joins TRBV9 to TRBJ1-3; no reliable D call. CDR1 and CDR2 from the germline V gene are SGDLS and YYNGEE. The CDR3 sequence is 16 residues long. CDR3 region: CAGSVDGLRRGNTIYF. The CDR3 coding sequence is TGTGCCGGCAGCGTAGACGGACTCCGCCGGGGAAACACCATATATTTT.

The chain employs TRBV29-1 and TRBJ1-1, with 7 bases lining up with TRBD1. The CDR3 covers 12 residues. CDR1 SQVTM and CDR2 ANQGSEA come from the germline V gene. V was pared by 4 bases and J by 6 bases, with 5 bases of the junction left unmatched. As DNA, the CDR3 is TGCAGCGTTGGTCGTCAGGGGGCTGAAGCTTTCTTT. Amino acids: CSVGRQGAEAFF.

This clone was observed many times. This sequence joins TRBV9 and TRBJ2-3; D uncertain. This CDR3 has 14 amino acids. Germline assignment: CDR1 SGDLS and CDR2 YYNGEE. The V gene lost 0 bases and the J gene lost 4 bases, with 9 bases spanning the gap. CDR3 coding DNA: TGTGCCAGCAGCGTAGCTCTGACTCCAGATACGCAGTATTTT. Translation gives CASSVALTPDTQYF. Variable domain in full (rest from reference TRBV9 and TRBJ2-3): DSGVTQTPKHLITATGQRVTLRCSPRSGDLSVYWYQQSLDQGLQFLIQYYNGEERAKGNILERFSAQQFPDLHSELNLSSLELGDSALYFCASSVALTPDTQYFGPGTRLTVL.

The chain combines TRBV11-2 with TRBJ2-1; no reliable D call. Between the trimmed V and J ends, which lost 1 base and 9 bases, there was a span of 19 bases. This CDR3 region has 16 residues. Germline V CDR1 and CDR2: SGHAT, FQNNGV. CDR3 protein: CASSLVGGDYGSEQFF. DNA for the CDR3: TGTGCCAGCAGCTTAGTGGGTGGAGATTATGGTAGTGAGCAGTTCTTC.

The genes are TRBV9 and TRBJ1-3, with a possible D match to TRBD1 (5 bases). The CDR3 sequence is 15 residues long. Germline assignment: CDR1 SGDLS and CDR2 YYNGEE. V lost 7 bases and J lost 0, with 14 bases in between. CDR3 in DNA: TGTGCCAGCTCGCCAGCAGGGCTCTCTGGAAACACCATATATTTT. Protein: CASSPAGLSGNTIYF.

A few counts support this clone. The CDR3 nucleotides read TGTGCCAGCAGTTCGTTACCGGGACACCCCTACGAGCAGTACTTC. Translation gives CASSSLPGHPYEQYF. This rearrangement joins TRBV6-5 to TRBJ2-7; TRBD1 is a possible D gene (6 bases). V dropped 4 bases and J dropped 2 bases, with 15 bases sitting between them. Germline lookup yields CDR1 MNHEY and CDR2 SVGAGI. This CDR3 region has 15 residues.

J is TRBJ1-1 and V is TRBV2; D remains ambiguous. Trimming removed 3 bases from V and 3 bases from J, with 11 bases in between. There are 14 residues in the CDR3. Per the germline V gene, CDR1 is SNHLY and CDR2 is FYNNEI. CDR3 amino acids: CASSDVSRDTEAFF. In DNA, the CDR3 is TGTGCCAGCAGTGACGTTTCGAGGGACACTGAAGCTTTCTTT.